These 13 T cell receptor beta chains originate from one sample sequenced in a study of CD8 T cells in ankylosing spondylitis. TCRdb passed the 5' RACE reads through MiXCR, listing each CDR3 protein once. This table has hundreds of thousands of distinct CDR3 sequences, about a quarter appearing once. Source material: blood, either unsorted or a sorted T cell fraction (not recorded which). The receptors stem from a male donor with ankylosing spondylitis or in good health (not recorded which).

V is TRBV24-1 and J is TRBJ2-1; 8 positions match TRBD1. The CDR3 runs 14 residues. The germline V gene has CDR1 KGHDR and CDR2 SFDVKD. V was clipped by 4 bases and J by 6 bases; unmatched bases: 4. The CDR3 reads CATSDRTGTNEQFF. In DNA form, the CDR3 reads TGTGCCACCAGTGACAGGACAGGGACCAATGAGCAGTTCTTC.

Only one count was recorded for this clonotype. The chain links TRBV27 to TRBJ1-2, with 8 bases lining up with TRBD1. Trimming at V came to 5 bases and at J to 3 bases, leaving 11 bases not matched to a gene. Germline-derived CDR1 and CDR2 are MNHEY and SMNVEV (reference sequence). The CDR3 length is 16 residues. The CDR3 sequence is CASSPFRDRPDYGYTF. CDR3 nucleotides: TGTGCCAGCAGTCCTTTCCGGGACAGGCCTGACTATGGCTACACCTTC.

V and J are TRBV29-1 and TRBJ2-5, with D possibly matching TRBD2 (6 bases). The V end was cut by 4 bases, the J end by 5 bases, with 11 bases between. The CDR3 is 12 residues long. Germline CDR1 is SQVTM and CDR2 is ANQGSEA. The CDR3 region is CSVVGSWETQYF. For the CDR3, the DNA is TGCAGCGTTGTCGGGAGCTGGGAGACCCAGTACTTC.

In this sample, this clonotype turned up many times. The rearrangement joins TRBV6-1 to TRBJ2-1; D not resolved. The CDR3 runs to 16 residues. Deletions cut 5 bases from V and 1 base from J, with 15 bases between. CDR1 and CDR2 (germline): MNHNS, SASEGT. The CDR3 region has the DNA TGTGCCAGCAGTCGAGGCCGGCGTCGATCCTACAATGAGCAGTTCTTC. It encodes CASSRGRRRSYNEQFF.

This clonotype has more than one count but fewer than ten. The V gene is TRBV6-5, the J gene TRBJ2-7; 12 bases match TRBD1. J was trimmed by 3 bases and V by 5 bases; bases with no gene match: 5. Germline V CDR1 and CDR2: MNHEY, SVGAGI. The CDR3 runs to 15 residues. CDR3: CASSTRDRGRYEQYF. The CDR3 DNA reads as TGTGCCAGCAGTACTAGGGACAGGGGGCGCTACGAGCAGTACTTC.

J is TRBJ2-5 and V is TRBV27; D may correspond to TRBD1 or TRBD2 (6 bases each). This CDR3 is built from 15 residues. Looked up from germline, CDR1 is MNHEY and CDR2 is SMNVEV (reference sequence). Trimming shortened V by 3 bases and J by 1 base, and 12 bases separated the two germline ends. The CDR3 DNA sequence: TGTGCCAGCAGTTTCGGGGGCGCGCTCCAAGAGACCCAGTACTTC. It encodes CASSFGGALQETQYF.

The J gene is TRBJ2-4, the V gene TRBV14, with unresolved D. CDR3 length: 14 amino acids. With 0 bases removed from V and 3 bases from J, the gap between germline ends came to 6 bases. Looked up from germline, CDR1 is SGHDN and CDR2 is FVKESK. CDR3 sequence reads: CASSQDNVKNIQYF. CDR3 nucleotide sequence: TGTGCCAGCAGCCAAGACAATGTCAAAAACATTCAGTACTTC.

The chain recombines TRBV29-1 with TRBJ2-1; 8 bases are a match to TRBD2. The CDR3 length is 14 residues. The junction had 11 bases not matched to a gene; V was cut back by 4 bases and J by 9 bases. The germline CDR1 and CDR2 sequences are SQVTM and ANQGSEA. The CDR3 is CSVVLAGRYGEQFF. The DNA for the CDR3 is TGCAGCGTTGTTTTAGCGGGAAGATATGGTGAGCAGTTCTTC.

This clonotype was seen a handful of times. This chain uses TRBV6-5 with TRBJ1-6; 7 positions agree with TRBD1. The CDR3 contains 16 residues. V trimming: 0 bases; J trimming: 5 bases; junction bases outside the gene matches: 4. Per germline, CDR1 MNHEY and CDR2 SVGAGI. CDR3 sequence: CASSYSGQADNSPLHF. CDR3 nucleotide sequence: TGTGCCAGCAGTTACTCCGGACAGGCTGATAATTCACCCCTCCACTTT.

Only a few counts were recorded for this clonotype. The rearrangement joins TRBV12-3 or TRBV12-4 to TRBJ2-1; 11 bases agree with TRBD2. The CDR3 has 15 amino acids. V dropped 7 bases and J dropped 9; count of bases not matched to a gene: 11. CDR3 residues: CASTHLSGRASEQFF. CDR3 coding DNA: TGTGCCAGCACCCACCTTAGCGGGAGGGCCAGTGAGCAGTTCTTC.

This clonotype came up once. The chain employs TRBV20-1 and TRBJ2-3, with a possible D match to TRBD2 (6 bases). Germline V CDR1 and CDR2: DFQATT, SNEGSKA (reference sequence). This CDR3 is 19 amino acids long. V was trimmed by 1 base and J by 5 bases, leaving 28 bases between them. CDR3 DNA: TGCAGTGCTAGAGTCCAGAAAGCGGGCCTAGGAGTAGCGGTAGATACGCAGTATTTT. Protein: CSARVQKAGLGVAVDTQYF.

This clonotype came up a few times. The chain links TRBV29-1 to TRBJ2-3; D possibly corresponds to TRBD2 (6 bases). Germline CDR1 is SQVTM and CDR2 is ANQGSEA. CDR3 size: 13 residues. Trimming pared 5 bases from V and 4 bases from J, leaving 13 bases between. CDR3 sequence (DNA): TGCAGCGTTTGTCCCCGGAGGGCAGATACGCAGTATTTT. Protein product: CSVCPRRADTQYF.

This clonotype was counted between two and nine times. This rearrangement joins TRBV12-3 or TRBV12-4 to TRBJ2-1, with TRBD2 identical over 11 bases. The CDR3 consists of 14 residues. The V and J ends lost 10 bases and 3 bases, in that order; junction bases with no gene match: 5. The CDR3 region is CAIKGTSGYNEQFF. The CDR3 DNA sequence: TGTGCCATCAAAGGGACTAGCGGCTACAATGAGCAGTTCTTC.